The 7 T cell receptor beta chains below were found in one sample sequenced in a study of PD-1 blockade in classical Hodgkin lymphoma. The patients all showed relapse after autologous stem cell transplantation, while their brentuximab vedotin exposure varied. Only in-frame clones appear in the TCRdb table, and some are missing; sequencing was by immunoSEQ multiplex PCR. The profile shows 20,000 to 30,000 clones, approximately 80% of them singletons. The sample in question was peripheral blood mononuclear cells (PBMCs), obtained before the second cycle of nivolumab. The receptors derive from a human donor with classical Hodgkin lymphoma.

This rearrangement joins TRBV15 to TRBJ2-3; TRBD2 aligns across 11 bases. Trimming took 0 bases from V and 8 from J; bases not matched to a gene: 13. The CDR3 extends over 18 amino acids. CDR1 and CDR2 from the germline V gene are LNHNV and YYDKDF (reference sequence). CDR3 residues: CATSRDPPIAGGLVTQYF. In nucleotides, the CDR3 is TGTGCCACCAGCAGAGACCCCCCTATAGCGGGAGGGCTGGTTACGCAGTATTTT.

The gene calls are TRBV9 and TRBJ2-3, with 7 bases lining up with TRBD2. The CDR3 loop spans 15 amino acids. The germline CDR1 and CDR2 sequences are SGDLS and YYNGEE. After removal of 4 bases from V and 1 base from J, the junction contained 6 bases not matched to a gene. This CDR3 reads CASSTTAGRTDTQYF. The CDR3 bases are TGTGCCAGCAGCACCACAGCGGGGCGCACAGATACGCAGTATTTT.

By share, this clone counts as large. The J gene is TRBJ2-3, the V gene TRBV25-1; a possible D gene is TRBD2 (6 bases). The CDR3 has 11 residues. Germline V gene data show CDR1 as MGHDK and CDR2 as SYGVNS. The V and J ends lost 11 bases and 5 bases respectively, with 11 bases between them. CDR3 loop: CASTAGDTQYF. CDR3 DNA sequence: TGTGCCTCCACAGCGGGAGATACGCAGTATTTT.

The V call is TRBV7-9, the J call TRBJ2-2; D not resolved. This CDR3 contains 13 residues. V dropped 1 base and J dropped 6 bases, with 6 bases sitting between them. Germline V gives CDR1 SEHNR, CDR2 FQNEAQ (reference sequence). CDR3 sequence: CASSLEVAGELFF. The CDR3, as DNA: TGTGCCAGCAGCTTAGAGGTGGCCGGGGAGCTGTTTTTT. Filled out from reference TRBV7-9 and TRBJ2-2, the complete variable domain reads DTGVSQNPRHKITKRGQNVTFRCDPISEHNRLYWYRQTLGQGPEFLTYFQNEAQLEKSRLLSDRFSAERPKGSFSTLEIQRTEQGDSAMYLCASSLEVAGELFFGEGSRLTVL.

V usage is TRBV27 and J usage is TRBJ1-6; the match to TRBD1 covers 11 bases. Trimming at V came to 5 bases and at J to 10 bases, leaving 7 bases not matched to a gene. The CDR3 contains 15 residues. The V gene's germline CDR1 is MNHEY and CDR2 SMNVEV (reference sequence). CDR3 in DNA: TGTGCCAGCAGTCCAACCGGGACAGGGGGATCACCCCTCCACTTT. Protein: CASSPTGTGGSPLHF.

The chain employs TRBV28 and TRBJ2-2, with TRBD2 matching over 11 bases. The germline V gene encodes CDR1 MDHEN and CDR2 SYDVKM. Losses at the gene ends were 6 bases for V and 7 bases for J; bases not matched to a gene: 25. The CDR3 is 21 residues long. The CDR3 sequence is CASSNQYPKTSGTSGLGELFF. The CDR3 nucleotides read TGTGCCAGCAGCAACCAATACCCCAAAACATCCGGGACTAGCGGTCTCGGGGAGCTGTTTTTT. Supplemented by reference TRBV28 and TRBJ2-2, the full variable domain reads DVKVTQSSRYLVKRTGEKVFLECVQDMDHENMFWYRQDPGLGLRLIYFSYDVKMKEKGDIPEGYSVSREKKERFSLILESASTNQTSMYLCASSNQYPKTSGTSGLGELFFGEGSRLTVL.

V usage is TRBV9 and J usage is TRBJ1-2; D unresolved. The germline V gene encodes CDR1 SGDLS and CDR2 YYNGEE. V was shortened by 2 bases and J by 5 bases, with 7 bases between the two germline ends. The CDR3 runs 12 residues. In nucleotides, the CDR3 is TGTGCCAGCAGCGTTGCGGGTTATGGCTACACCTTC. It encodes CASSVAGYGYTF.